The next 24 T cell receptor beta chains were all read from a single sample in a study of T-cell reconstitution after alpha-beta-depleted transplantation in children. Preparation of the TCRbeta library was carried out with unique molecular identifiers. TCRdb analysed the PCR reads with MiXCR anew, one entry per CDR3 protein. The sample gives some 440,000 distinct CDR3 sequences, 15% to 20% of which show up once; approximately 29% is in the top ten. The sequencing here drew on PBMCs, mostly from graft donor cells, taken 360 days after TCRalphabeta/CD19-depleted stem cell transplant. The source of these receptors is a boy under two years old who had a stem cell transplant for Wiskott-Aldrich syndrome, so the T cells may come from the graft donor.

The chain employs TRBV5-1 and TRBJ2-7, with TRBD1 matching 11 bases. The CDR3 is 15 amino acids. V lost 4 bases and J lost 5; bases outside the gene matches: 8. CDR1 is SGHRS and CDR2 is YFSETQ in the germline V gene. Written as DNA, the CDR3 is TGCGCCAGCAGCCGGGGGACAGGGGGGCCTGACGAGCAGTACTTC. Residues: CASSRGTGGPDEQYF.

At least ten counts were recorded for this clonotype. The V gene is TRBV24-1, the J gene TRBJ1-1; D gene unclear. The CDR3 is 12 amino acids. The germline gives CDR1 KGHDR, CDR2 SFDVKD. V was cut by 5 bases and J by 1 base, with 4 bases left in between. The CDR3 region is CATSGANTEAFF. The CDR3, as DNA: TGTGCCACCAGTGGTGCGAACACTGAAGCTTTCTTT.

The sample holds many counts of this clonotype. The CDR3 DNA sequence: TGTGCCAGCACCAAAGCGACAGACCAAGAGACCCAGTACTTC. It specifies CASTKATDQETQYF. The rearrangement joins TRBV12-3 or TRBV12-4 to TRBJ2-5, with D perhaps matching TRBD1 (5 bases). The CDR3 consists of 14 residues. V was clipped by 7 bases and J by 0 bases, with 12 bases between them.

This clonotype was observed a handful of times. The CDR3 spells CASSLPLRLTDTQYF. CDR3 nucleotides: TGTGCCAGCAGCTTACCCCTGAGGCTCACAGATACGCAGTATTTT. The chain has TRBV7-9 and TRBJ2-3; D remains unclear. The CDR3 runs 15 residues. Trimming cost V 2 bases and J 2 bases, with 11 bases left between them. Germline CDR1 is SEHNR and CDR2 is FQNEAQ (reference sequence).

The rearrangement uses TRBV3-1 and TRBJ2-1; D ambiguous. Per germline, CDR1 LGHDT and CDR2 YNNKEL (reference sequence). The CDR3 is 14 residues long. V gave up 4 bases and J gave up 1 base, with 8 bases separating them. CDR3 sequence (DNA): TGTGCCAGCAGCCGTAAAGTATCCTACAATGAGCAGTTCTTC. This codes for CASSRKVSYNEQFF.

The chain employs TRBV28 and TRBJ2-7; TRBD1 or TRBD2 may be the D gene (6 bases each). Germline V lookup: CDR1 MDHEN, CDR2 SYDVKM. The CDR3 runs 19 residues. The V end lost 3 bases, the J end lost 1 base, and 25 bases lay between the germline ends. CDR3: CASSFDYSGGGRFSYEQYF. CDR3 coding DNA: TGTGCCAGCAGTTTTGATTATAGCGGAGGGGGGAGGTTTTCCTACGAGCAGTACTTC.

V and J are TRBV4-3 and TRBJ1-5; D unresolved. The length of the CDR3 is 15 residues. Per the germline V gene, CDR1 is LGHNA and CDR2 is YSLEER. V lost 2 bases, J lost 4 bases, and 12 bases lay in between. The CDR3 sequence is CASSQSSQENQPQHF. CDR3 coding DNA: TGCGCCAGCAGCCAATCGTCCCAGGAAAATCAGCCCCAGCATTTT.

This chain links TRBV7-2 with TRBJ2-5; tentatively, D is TRBD1 or TRBD2 (5 bases each). Trimming stripped 4 bases from V and 5 bases from J, with 17 bases between. The CDR3 loop spans 15 amino acids. Germline V gene lookup returns CDR1 SGHTA and CDR2 FQGNSA. The DNA of the CDR3 is TGTGCCAGCAGCTGGGACCCTTTATTTCGGGAGACCCAGTACTTC. Its translation is CASSWDPLFRETQYF.

This clonotype was counted only a few times. The V and J genes are TRBV20-1 and TRBJ2-3; the D is unclear. CDR3 size: 15 residues. Germline lookup yields CDR1 DFQATT and CDR2 SNEGSKA (reference sequence). V gave up 0 bases and J gave up 0 bases, with 10 bases separating them. CDR3 in DNA: TGCAGTGCTAGAGATCTTCCGGCAAGCACAGATACGCAGTATTTT. Protein: CSARDLPASTDTQYF.

This clonotype was picked up a small number of times. The rearrangement uses TRBV12-3 or TRBV12-4 and TRBJ2-7; TRBD1 agrees at 8 bases. Trimming cost V 4 bases and J 2 bases; bases outside gene matches: 1. The CDR3 extends over 13 amino acids. DNA of the CDR3: TGTGCCAGCAGTTGGACAGGGCCCTACGAGCAGTACTTC. Translated, it gives CASSWTGPYEQYF.

This clonotype has only a few counts. The rearrangement joins TRBV11-2 to TRBJ2-5; perhaps TRBD1 as D (6 bases). Germline CDR1 is SGHAT and CDR2 is FQNNGV. The CDR3 runs 16 residues. Deletions cut 1 base from V and 1 base from J, with 13 bases between. CDR3 loop: CASSLAKGVFQETQYF. In DNA, the CDR3 is TGTGCCAGCAGCTTAGCTAAGGGGGTTTTCCAAGAGACCCAGTACTTC.

In DNA form, the CDR3 reads TGTGCCACCAGCGGAGGGGGCTTCACAGATACGCAGTATTTT. Translating it yields CATSGGGFTDTQYF. The V gene is TRBV24-1, the J gene TRBJ2-3; D possibly corresponds to TRBD1 (7 bases). V lost 7 bases and J 2 bases, leaving 12 bases between the germline ends. Germline V gene data show CDR1 as KGHDR and CDR2 as SFDVKD. This CDR3 region has 14 residues.

Concerning this clonotype: An end of the junction does not agree with germline; a read error may underlie this. The CDR3 sequence is CSARAGGPSCIF. In nucleotides, the CDR3 is TGCAGTGCTAGAGCGGGAGGGCCCTCTTGTATCTTC. The chain recombines TRBV20-1 with TRBJ2-1, with 8 bases lining up with TRBD2. Germline assignment: CDR1 DFQATT and CDR2 SNEGSKA (reference sequence). The CDR3 contains 12 residues.

This chain links TRBV5-1 with TRBJ2-2; 13 bases line up with TRBD2. This CDR3 is built from 16 residues. The germline gives CDR1 SGHRS, CDR2 YFSETQ. With 4 bases clipped from V and 7 bases from J, the junction kept 7 bases outside the gene matches. The CDR3: CASSTGLAGSVGELFF. In nucleotides, the CDR3 is TGCGCCAGCAGCACGGGACTAGCGGGGAGTGTCGGGGAGCTGTTTTTT.

J is TRBJ2-4 and V is TRBV11-2; a weak D match, TRBD1 (7 bases). The CDR3 is made up of 19 amino acids. Deletions cut 1 base from V and 4 bases from J, with 23 bases between. CDR1 and CDR2 from the germline V gene are SGHAT and FQNNGV. As DNA, the CDR3 is TGTGCCAGCAGCTTAGCAGTCCTAAAGGGGGCAGGAGGGAAAAACATTCAGTACTTC. It specifies CASSLAVLKGAGGKNIQYF.

This clonotype was seen a single time. The V gene is TRBV2, the J gene TRBJ2-5; 9 bases map to TRBD2. Germline V lookup: CDR1 SNHLY, CDR2 FYNNEI. V dropped 3 bases and J dropped 1; count of bases not matched to a gene: 21. The CDR3 loop spans 21 amino acids. DNA of the CDR3: TGTGCCAGCAGTGACACAGGGTGGGCTAGCGGGAAGTGGGCCCTCCAAGAGACCCAGTACTTC. Protein product: CASSDTGWASGKWALQETQYF.

The V and J genes are TRBV4-3 and TRBJ2-7; 8 positions agree with TRBD1. The V gene end was trimmed by 0 bases and the J gene end by 3 bases; junction bases not matched to a gene: 7. Germline values: CDR1 LGHNA, CDR2 YSLEER. CDR3 length: 16 amino acids. CDR3 nucleotide sequence: TGCGCCAGCAGCCAAGAAAGGACAGGGTCCTTCTACGAGCAGTACTTC. It yields the protein CASSQERTGSFYEQYF.

This chain links TRBV3-1 with TRBJ2-5; 10 bases are a match to TRBD1. Germline V lookup: CDR1 LGHDT, CDR2 YNNKEL (reference sequence). This CDR3 region has 16 residues. V shed 0 bases, J shed 5 bases, and the junction held 6 bases outside the gene matches. The CDR3 reads CASSQEGTGERETQYF. The CDR3 DNA is TGTGCCAGCAGCCAAGAAGGGACAGGGGAGCGGGAGACCCAGTACTTC.

Only one count was recorded for this clonotype. This rearrangement joins TRBV7-2 to TRBJ1-1, with TRBD1 matching 7 bases. With V trimmed by 0 bases and J by 3 bases, 16 bases remained unmatched. This CDR3 region has 19 residues. Germline CDR1 SGHTA, CDR2 FQGNSA. Here the CDR3 reads CASSLANWGQGDWYTEAFF. The CDR3 DNA is TGTGCCAGCAGCTTAGCCAACTGGGGGCAGGGGGATTGGTACACTGAAGCTTTCTTT.

This clonotype came up a few times. J is TRBJ2-1 and V is TRBV24-1; TRBD2 agrees at 14 bases. Per germline, CDR1 KGHDR and CDR2 SFDVKD. After removal of 3 bases from V and 12 bases from J, the junction contained 12 bases not matched to a gene. The CDR3 is 17 residues long. The CDR3 loop is CATSDATGGTSGSRQFF. The CDR3 coding sequence is TGTGCCACCAGTGATGCCACAGGAGGGACTAGCGGGAGTCGGCAGTTCTTC.

This clonotype was recorded many times. This sequence joins TRBV12-3 or TRBV12-4 and TRBJ2-1, with TRBD1 identical over 8 bases. The CDR3 sequence is 15 residues long. The V gene end was trimmed by 0 bases and the J gene end by 6 bases; junction bases not matched to a gene: 4. The CDR3 nucleotides are TGTGCCAGCAGTTTAGCGCACAGGGGGTTCAATGAGCAGTTCTTC. This translates into CASSLAHRGFNEQFF.

V usage is TRBV12-3 or TRBV12-4 and J usage is TRBJ2-2; the match to TRBD2 covers 14 bases. CDR3 length: 17 residues. With V trimmed by 4 bases and J by 7 bases, 8 bases remained unmatched. In DNA form, the CDR3 reads TGTGCCAGCAGTTCGGGACTAGCGGGGGCTACTGTCGGGGAGCTGTTTTTT. Translation: CASSSGLAGATVGELFF.

V is TRBV20-1 and J is TRBJ1-2, with D tentatively TRBD1 (6 bases). With 4 bases removed from V and 2 bases from J, the gap between germline ends came to 14 bases. CDR3 length: 14 amino acids. Germline CDR1 reads DFQATT; CDR2 reads SNEGSKA (reference sequence). The CDR3 sequence: CSAIPGRGNYGYTF. CDR3 nucleotides: TGCAGTGCTATACCCGGGAGGGGGAACTATGGCTACACCTTC.

The chain uses TRBV7-9 and TRBJ2-1; 8 nucleotides match TRBD1. The CDR3 covers 17 residues. Germline V CDR1 and CDR2: SEHNR, FQNEAQ (reference sequence). The ends lost 1 base at V and 2 bases at J; junction bases unmatched: 7. DNA for the CDR3: TGTGCCAGCAGCTTAGAGGGACAGGTTCACCCCTACAATGAGCAGTTCTTC. Its protein product is CASSLEGQVHPYNEQFF.